This T cell receptor beta chain is from a study of blood T cell repertoires in COVID-19. Under the authors' procedure: Amplification of reference gene primers provided the estimated nucleated cell counts. Here immunoSEQ multiplex PCR was the method, and the copy in TCRdb shows in-frame clones only, minus some. V and J calls and clone size follow that table, whereas D and trimming were derived from the DNA. The sample consists of about 420,000 clones, 70% to 90% of them appearing once. Seattle patient enrollment occurred during active infection, with longitudinal follow-up thereafter. The ends were cut back, 0 bases at V and 3 bases at J, with 11 bases in the middle. The germline V gene has CDR1 PRHDT and CDR2 FYEKMQ (reference sequence). This CDR3 contains 15 residues.

Source material: peripheral blood. The receptor's source is a man between 18 and 35 years old with COVID-19, enrolled during active disease. The chain carries TRBV13 and TRBJ2-5; D not resolved. The DNA for the CDR3 is TGTGCCAGCAGCTTAGGACAGAACCCAAAAGAGACCCAGTACTTC. Amino acid sequence: CASSLGQNPKETQYF.